This is a list of T cell receptor beta chains from one sample in a study of blood T cell repertoires in COVID-19. Assay: immunoSEQ multiplex PCR; the TCRdb copy retains only in-frame clones and omits some. The top ten hold about 2% of the sample, which has nearly 250,000 clones, 70% to 85% seen once. Input material: peripheral blood. These receptors were collected from a woman of 80 years or more with acute or convalescent COVID-19. Both conserved end residues are part of each CDR3. Fields, in order: J gene, D gene, clone size, V gene, CDR3 DNA, CDR3 protein. D genes are given only for firm matches. For some rows the clone size is stated as once, few or many, or as a class when expanded; others skip it.

TRBJ2-2 | TRBD2 | . | TRBV28 | TGTGCCAGCAGTACACGACTAGCGGGAGGTATTGTAACCGGGGAGCTGTTTTTT | CASSTRLAGGIVTGELFF
TRBJ2-7 | . | . | TRBV4-1 | TGCGCCAGCAGCCAAACAAATTTAGCGTCCTACGAGCAGTACTTC | CASSQTNLASYEQYF
TRBJ1-5 | . | . | TRBV6-2/TRBV6-3 | TGTGCCAGCAGTTACCAGGGGTTAAACAATCAGCCCCAGCATTTT | CASSYQGLNNQPQHF
TRBJ2-6 | . | . | TRBV6-5 | TGTGCCAGCAGTTTCACAGGTTCCTCTGGGGCCAACGTCCTGACTTTC | CASSFTGSSGANVLTF
TRBJ2-7 | TRBD1 | . | TRBV27 | TGTGCCAGCAGTTCCCGGGACAGGGGCTACGAGCAGTACTTC | CASSSRDRGYEQYF
TRBJ1-2 | . | . | TRBV5-1 | TGCGCCAGCAGCCTAGAGGTTAACTATGGCTACACCTTC | CASSLEVNYGYTF
TRBJ2-3 | TRBD2 | few | TRBV3-1/TRBV3-2 | TGTGCCAGCAGTAGCGGGAGTCGCACAGATACGCAGTATTTT | CASSSGSRTDTQYF
TRBJ2-5 | . | . | TRBV15 | TGTGCCACCACCCCCCCAGCCCAGAGGGAGACCCAGTACTTC | CATTPPAQRETQYF
TRBJ2-1 | . | few | TRBV9 | TGTGCCAGCAGCCCTATCCCGGGGGTTGGGCCCTACAATGAGCAGTTCTTC | CASSPIPGVGPYNEQFF
TRBJ1-6 | . | . | TRBV7-3 | TGTGCCAGCAGCTTACAGAGGGTCAGATCCTATAATTCACCCCTCCACTTT | CASSLQRVRSYNSPLHF
TRBJ1-1 | . | . | TRBV10-3 | TGTGCCATCACTCCTCGACAGGAACAGAACACTGAAGCTTTCTTT | CAITPRQEQNTEAFF
TRBJ1-2 | TRBD1 | few | TRBV5-6 | TGTGCCAGCAGCTCGCTACCGGGACAGGGTTACTCTGGCTACACCTTC | CASSSLPGQGYSGYTF
TRBJ2-2 | . | . | TRBV7-2 | TGTGCCAGCAGCTTAGCCCCCAGGCCAGGGTCCGGGGAGCTGTTTTTT | CASSLAPRPGSGELFF
TRBJ2-1 | TRBD2 | . | TRBV11-2 | TGTGCCAGCAGCTTAGATTGGGGCGGACTAGCGGGGCTGAGTGAGCAGTTCTTC | CASSLDWGGLAGLSEQFF
TRBJ2-7 | TRBD1 | once | TRBV7-9 | TGTGCCAGCAGCTCCCCTCGGCAGGGGGAGCTGTACGAGCAGTACTTC | CASSSPRQGELYEQYF
TRBJ2-2 | . | . | TRBV9 | TGTGCCAGCAGCGTGGGCCTCGCGAACACCGGGGAGCTGTTTTTT | CASSVGLANTGELFF
TRBJ2-1 | TRBD2 | . | TRBV6-1 | TGTGCCAGCAGGGGGACTAGCGACAATGAGCAGTTCTTC | CASRGTSDNEQFF
TRBJ1-5 | . | few | TRBV18 | TGTGCCAGCTCACCTCCAGGGCGTCAGCCCCAGCATTTT | CASSPPGRQPQHF
TRBJ2-2 | . | . | TRBV19 | TGTGCCAGTAGTCCACGACAGAAGAACACCGGGGAGCTGTTTTTT | CASSPRQKNTGELFF
TRBJ1-1 | TRBD1 | . | TRBV6-6 | TGTGCCAGCAGTCCGCAACAGGGGGTTAACACTGAAGCTTTCTTT | CASSPQQGVNTEAFF
TRBJ1-2 | . | . | TRBV4-3 | TGCGCCAGCAGCCAAGAGTGGTCCCAGACTTATGGCTACACCTTC | CASSQEWSQTYGYTF
TRBJ1-2 | TRBD1 | once | TRBV9 | TGTGCCAGCAGCATACTAGGGACAGACCCTTTGTATGGCTACACCTTC | CASSILGTDPLYGYTF
TRBJ2-1 | . | . | TRBV18 | TGTGCCAGCTCACCAACCCGGGGGGCCTCCTACAATGAGCAGTTCTTC | CASSPTRGASYNEQFF
TRBJ2-1 | . | . | TRBV5-4 | TGTGCCAGCAGCCCAAGGACGAGGGAGTCCAATGAGCAGTTCTTC | CASSPRTRESNEQFF
TRBJ2-1 | TRBD1 | . | TRBV29-1 | TGCAGCGTTGAAGGGGACAGGGCGAATGAGCAGTTCTTC | CSVEGDRANEQFF
TRBJ2-1 | TRBD2 | once | TRBV5-1 | TGCGCCAGCAGCTTGGATGGCGGGAGGGCCTATGAGCAGTTCTTC | CASSLDGGRAYEQFF
TRBJ1-4 | . | few | TRBV2 | TGTGCCAGCAGTGGCGGTAGATCTGCAACTAATGAAAAACTGTTTTTT | CASSGGRSATNEKLFF
TRBJ1-3 | . | . | TRBV7-2 | TGTGCCAGCAGCTTAAATGGAGTAACGGGCACCATATATTTT | CASSLNGVTGTIYF
TRBJ1-4 | . | few | TRBV2 | TGTGCCAGCAGTGAAAGAGGCGGGAATGAAAAACTGTTTTTT | CASSERGGNEKLFF
TRBJ1-2 | TRBD1 | . | TRBV7-9 | TGTGCCAGCAGCTTAAGGGACAGCAACCTTTACACCTTC | CASSLRDSNLYTF
TRBJ1-5 | TRBD1 | . | TRBV2 | TGTGCCAGCAGTGAAGGGGACAGATATCAGCCCCAGCATTTT | CASSEGDRYQPQHF
TRBJ2-5 | . | . | TRBV7-3 | TGTGCCAGCAGCTTAACAGGAGAAAAAGAGACCCAGTACTTC | CASSLTGEKETQYF
TRBJ2-5 | . | . | TRBV29-1 | TGCAGCGTTGAAGATGACGCGGGTGTACAAGAGACCCAGTACTTC | CSVEDDAGVQETQYF
TRBJ1-1 | . | . | TRBV27 | TGTGCCAGCACTGCATACCGTGGGGGGGCTTTCTTT | CASTAYRGGAFF
TRBJ1-2 | TRBD1 | . | TRBV3-1/TRBV3-2 | TGTGCCAGCAGCCAAGAAAGGAGACAGGGCTATGGCTACACCTTC | CASSQERRQGYGYTF
TRBJ2-3 | TRBD2 | . | TRBV3-1/TRBV3-2 | TGTGCCAGCAGCCAAGCGGCGGGAGGCACAGATACGCAGTATTTT | CASSQAAGGTDTQYF
TRBJ2-3 | TRBD2 | . | TRBV29-1 | TGCAGCGTTGAAGCGACTAGCGTCGCAGATACGCAGTATTTT | CSVEATSVADTQYF
TRBJ1-3 | TRBD1 | . | TRBV6-5 | TGTGCCAGCAGCCCGGACAGGTACACTGGAAACACCATATATTTT | CASSPDRYTGNTIYF
TRBJ1-1 | TRBD1 | . | TRBV18 | TGTGCCAGCTCACAACAGGGGTGGACTGAAGCTTTCTTT | CASSQQGWTEAFF
TRBJ1-3 | . | . | TRBV18 | TGTGCCAGCTCACCACAGGGACTCTCCGGCGGAAACACCATATATTTT | CASSPQGLSGGNTIYF
TRBJ2-1 | . | . | TRBV5-4 | TGTGCCAGCAGCTTGGATACGAGCGATGAGCAGTTCTTC | CASSLDTSDEQFF
TRBJ1-2 | TRBD1 | . | TRBV6-5 | TGTGCCAGCAGTTACAGAGCGACAGGGGGTGGCTACACCTTC | CASSYRATGGGYTF
TRBJ2-3 | TRBD1 | . | TRBV6-5 | TGTGCCAGTAGGAGAGGGGGCGGCACAGATACGCAGTATTTT | CASRRGGGTDTQYF
TRBJ1-3 | TRBD1 | . | TRBV5-1 | TGCGCCAGCAGCTTCACCGGGACAGGCTCAAGCTCTGGAAACACCATATATTTT | CASSFTGTGSSSGNTIYF
TRBJ2-3 | . | . | TRBV3-1/TRBV3-2 | TGTGCCAGCAGCCATTTAGGCACAGATACGCAGTATTTT | CASSHLGTDTQYF
TRBJ2-3 | . | . | TRBV18 | TGTGCCAGCTCACCACCGGGCGGGATCCGGACAGATACGCAGTATTTT | CASSPPGGIRTDTQYF
TRBJ2-7 | . | . | TRBV6-5 | TGTGCCAGCAGTTACCTTGAGGGAGGATACGAGCAGTACTTC | CASSYLEGGYEQYF
TRBJ2-2 | . | . | TRBV5-4 | TGTGCCAGCAGACAAAGGACAGGGAGGGAACTCACCGGGGAGCTGTTTTTT | CASRQRTGRELTGELFF
TRBJ2-3 | . | . | TRBV1 | TGCACCAGATACAGGGGGCGATTCGCAGATACGCAGTATTTT | CTRYRGRFADTQYF
TRBJ2-1 | TRBD1 | . | TRBV19 | TGTGCCGTGGGCCCAGGGGGTAGGAATGAGCAGTTCTTC | CAVGPGGRNEQFF
TRBJ2-7 | . | once | TRBV5-1 | TGCGCCAGCAGCTTGGCCGCAGGCCCCTACGAGCAGTACTTC | CASSLAAGPYEQYF
TRBJ1-5 | . | . | TRBV4-2 | TGTGCCAGCAGCCAAGATCGGGGGAATCAGCCCCAGCATTTT | CASSQDRGNQPQHF
TRBJ1-2 | . | . | TRBV27 | TGTGCCAGCAGCCAACAGGGAAGGGGCTACACCTTC | CASSQQGRGYTF